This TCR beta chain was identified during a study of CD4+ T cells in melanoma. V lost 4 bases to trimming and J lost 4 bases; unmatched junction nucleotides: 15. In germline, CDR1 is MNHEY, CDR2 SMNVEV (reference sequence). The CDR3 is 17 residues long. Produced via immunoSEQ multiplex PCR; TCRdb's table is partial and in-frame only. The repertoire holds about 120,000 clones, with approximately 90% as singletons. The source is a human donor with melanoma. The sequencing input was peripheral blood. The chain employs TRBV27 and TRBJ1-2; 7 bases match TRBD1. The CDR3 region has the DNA TGTGCCAGCAGTTCTCGATGGCAGGGGGAGAGAACCTATGGCTACACCTTC. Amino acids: CASSSRWQGERTYGYTF.